Listed below are T cell receptor beta chains from one sample, sequenced in a study of cytomegalovirus exposure and HLA in healthy donors. Data came from immunoSEQ multiplex PCR; TCRdb stores just in-frame clones and leaves some out. Among more than 140,000 clones listed, roughly 82% were seen once. The sequenced material came from PBMCs. These receptors came from a man between 18 and 29 years old in good health and CMV-seropositive. CDR3s include the opening cysteine and the closing phenylalanine or tryptophan. Each record gives: D gene, V gene, clone size, J gene, CDR3 protein, CDR3 DNA. The D gene is left open where the match is weak. Clone size appears in some rows only: once, few, many, or a class for an expanded clone.

>TRBD1|TRBV18|NA|TRBJ1-4
CASSPSRGPGGEKLFF
TGTGCCAGCTCACCCTCTAGGGGCCCAGGGGGTGAAAAACTGTTTTTT
>NA|TRBV7-9|NA|TRBJ1-2
CASSLDSFYGYTF
TGTGCCAGCAGCTTGGACAGCTTCTATGGCTACACCTTC
>TRBD2|TRBV6-5|NA|TRBJ2-7
CASSYLKLAGGYEQYF
TGTGCCAGCAGTTACCTTAAACTAGCGGGAGGCTACGAGCAGTACTTC
>NA|TRBV6-6|NA|TRBJ1-1
CASSFPSNTEAFF
TGTGCCAGCAGTTTCCCCTCGAACACTGAAGCTTTCTTT
>NA|TRBV6-5|NA|TRBJ1-1
CASHLTIPRGTEAFF
TGTGCCAGCCATCTTACTATCCCCCGCGGCACTGAAGCTTTCTTT
>TRBD2|TRBV4-1|NA|TRBJ2-1
CASSQLAGVLYNEQFF
TGCGCCAGCAGCCAACTAGCGGGAGTGCTCTACAATGAGCAGTTCTTC
>TRBD1|TRBV6-5|NA|TRBJ1-2
CASSPGTGTLDTF
TGTGCCAGCAGCCCCGGGACAGGGACTTTGGACACCTTC
>NA|TRBV18|once|TRBJ1-6
CASSPPYPRSPNSPLHF
TGTGCCAGCTCACCACCGTATCCCAGATCCCCTAATTCACCCCTCCACTTT
>NA|TRBV30|NA|TRBJ1-4
CAWNRANEKLFF
TGTGCCTGGAACAGGGCTAATGAAAAACTGTTTTTT
>TRBD2|TRBV7-8|NA|TRBJ2-6
CASSPFRGLAGVGPGANVLTF
TGTGCCAGCAGCCCCTTCCGGGGACTAGCGGGAGTAGGGCCTGGGGCCAACGTCCTGACTTTC
>TRBD1|TRBV7-9|NA|TRBJ1-2
CASSAPTGGSNYGYTF
TGTGCCAGCAGCGCCCCGACAGGGGGTTCTAACTATGGCTACACCTTC
>TRBD1|TRBV2|NA|TRBJ1-1
CASSPTGRLSSEAFF
TGTGCCAGCAGTCCGACAGGGCGGCTATCTTCTGAAGCTTTCTTT
>NA|TRBV5-1|NA|TRBJ2-3
CASSLSGEFTDTQYF
TGCGCCAGCAGCTTGTCGGGGGAATTCACAGATACGCAGTATTTT
>NA|TRBV18|NA|TRBJ2-1
CASSPDTGFSYNEQFF
TGTGCCAGCTCACCAGATACAGGGTTCTCCTACAATGAGCAGTTCTTC
>NA|TRBV2|NA|TRBJ2-7
CASSEGHGYEQYF
TGTGCCAGCAGTGAGGGGCACGGCTACGAGCAGTACTTC
>TRBD1|TRBV7-3|NA|TRBJ1-2
CASSLTGQPETNYGYTF
TGTGCCAGCAGCTTAACGGGACAGCCTGAGACTAACTATGGCTACACCTTC
>TRBD1|TRBV7-9|once|TRBJ1-4
CASRRQGGEKLFF
TGTGCCAGCAGGAGACAGGGGGGGGAAAAACTGTTTTTT
>NA|TRBV5-1|NA|TRBJ2-2
CASSSAGSFSGGELFF
TGCGCCAGCAGCTCGGCCGGGAGTTTCTCCGGCGGGGAGCTGTTTTTT
>TRBD2|TRBV5-8|NA|TRBJ2-7
CASSTGGSSYEQYF
TGTGCCAGCTCTACGGGGGGTAGCTCCTACGAGCAGTACTTC
>TRBD1|TRBV6-5|NA|TRBJ2-5
CASSSPGGDRETQYF
TGTGCCAGCAGTTCCCCTGGCGGGGACAGGGAGACCCAGTACTTC
>NA|TRBV5-1|once|TRBJ1-2
CASSFPTSGYGYTF
TGCGCCAGCAGCTTTCCTACGTCCGGCTATGGCTACACCTTC
>TRBD1|TRBV28|NA|TRBJ1-3
CASRGQQAGNTIYF
TGTGCCAGCAGGGGACAGCAGGCTGGAAACACCATATATTTT